The TCR beta chain under discussion was sequenced for a study of cytomegalovirus exposure and HLA in healthy donors. Study context: Within an early data release were about 90 million unique TCRs drawn from HLA-typed donors.

The CDR3 totals 15 residues. Per the germline V gene, CDR1 is SGHRS and CDR2 is YFSETQ. The junction had 10 bases not matched to a gene; V was cut back by 6 bases and J by 4 bases. The count of this clone is one. As yet, its antigen is unknown. The study's findings and limits: It was in a later analysis that TCR association rates were seen to vary by HLA locus, highest for DRB1 and lowest for HLA-C. One later analysis reportedly identified an Asian-associated ancestry cluster that showed fewer N-insertions than the approximately 700-donor mean. Rarity held for most TCR sequences, but there were some public TCRs that occurred in many donors.

In the PCR, 60 Vbeta and 13 Jbeta primers were used. Profiling relied on immunoSEQ multiplex PCR, and the TCRdb table lists in-frame clones only, not all of them. This sample carries 100,000 or so clones, around 79% of them seen once, and the ten largest clones take 13% to 15%. This chain joins TRBV5-1 and TRBJ2-1, with 7 positions matching TRBD1. This TCR was sampled from a male donor in good health and CMV-seropositive. Sequenced input: PBMCs. CDR3 protein: CASTHPGQQYNEQFF. CDR3 coding DNA: TGCGCCAGCACACATCCGGGACAGCAATACAATGAGCAGTTCTTC.